This is a list of T cell receptor beta chains from one sample in a study of T cells in Graves' hyperthyroidism and ophthalmopathy. TCRdb re-called the multiplex PCR reads through MiXCR, storing one row per CDR3 protein. The table includes 350,000 or so distinct CDR3 sequences, about 18% detected once. The specimen was blood. These receptors originate from a woman younger than 45 with Graves' hyperthyroidism that later progressed to Graves' ophthalmopathy. The CDR3 runs from the conserved cysteine through the conserved F or W. D genes are given only for firm matches. Rows give clone size only sometimes, using once, few, many, or a class for an expanded clone.

>TRBV6-2/TRBV6-3|TRBD1|13|-|TRBJ2-1
TGTGCCAGCAGTACACAGGGGGGCAATGAGCAGTTCTTC
CASSTQGGNEQFF
>TRBV4-1|-|15|many|TRBJ2-7
TGCGCCAGCAGCCAAGGACAGGCCTTTACCTACGAGCAGTACTTC
CASSQGQAFTYEQYF
>TRBV20-1|TRBD1|16|few|TRBJ2-3
TGCAGTGCTAGTGGTCTCTTGGACAGGGATTCAGATACGCAGTATTTT
CSASGLLDRDSDTQYF
>TRBV20-1|TRBD1|14|many|TRBJ1-6
TGCAGTGCTTCTCAAGGACAGGGGAATTTCGCCCTCCACTTT
CSASQGQGNFALHF
>TRBV30|-|14|-|TRBJ1-1
TGTGCCTGGAGTGTACAAAGGGGGGGCACTGAAGCTTTCTTT
CAWSVQRGGTEAFF
>TRBV29-1|-|14|few|TRBJ1-2
TGCAGCGTTGCCTTCAGTTATGGCAACTATGGCTACACCTTC
CSVAFSYGNYGYTF
>TRBV2|TRBD2|15|many|TRBJ2-5
TGTGCCAGCAGTGAGACTAGCGGGGGATCAGAGACCCAGTACTTC
CASSETSGGSETQYF
>TRBV4-1|-|16|-|TRBJ2-2
TGCGCCAGCAGCCATGGTGACACTAAGAACACCGGGGAGCTGTTTTTT
CASSHGDTKNTGELFF
>TRBV18|TRBD2|16|-|TRBJ2-3
TGTGCCAGCTCAACTACTAGCGGGAGTAGCACAGATACGCAGTATTTT
CASSTTSGSSTDTQYF
>TRBV7-9|TRBD1|16|few|TRBJ2-5
TGTGCCAGCAGCTTAACCGGGACAGATGCAATCGAGACCCAGTACTTC
CASSLTGTDAIETQYF